A single sample is the source of the 9 T cell receptor beta chains below, sequenced in a study of CD8+ T cells in alopecia areata. Sorting used CD4, CD8alpha, NKG2D, NKG2ACE and other markers on pooled cutaneous lymph node cells. Extracted from the samples, RNA was reverse transcribed into cDNA to serve as the sequencing template. Method: immunoSEQ multiplex PCR; TCRdb's copy keeps in-frame clones and lacks some. The sample holds 200,000 to 300,000 clones, and no clone turns up only once. The material sequenced was CD4+ T cells sorted from a lymph node. Receptor source: a C3H/HeJ mouse with alopecia areata. For this mouse line, the MHC haplotype is H2-k.

This clone was detected a few times. All gene names here are mouse names. Read coverage stops 4 residues before the CDR3 terminus; the germline J gene supplies the remainder. The sample carries other DNA sequences with the same CDR3. This chain connects TRBV1 to TRBJ2-3; weak D call: TRBD2 (7 bases). The CDR3 length is 15 residues. With 4 bases removed from V and 3 bases from J, the gap between germline ends came to 14 bases. The V gene's germline CDR1 is NSQYPW and CDR2 LRSPGD (reference sequence). CDR3 residues: CTCSEGGAGAETLYF. CDR3 bases read: TGCACCTGCAGTGAGGGGGGCGCCGGAGCAGAA.

Remarks on this clone: Gene names refer to mouse genes. Distinct nucleotide sequences in the sample also encode this CDR3. The covered CDR3 bases are TGTGCCAGCAGCCAAGAGGGCAGGGGAGAC. Residues: CASSQEGRGD. The entire CDR3 is CASSQEGRGDTQYF. This chain connects TRBV5 to TRBJ2-5, with a weak D call TRBD1 (6 bases). The missing CDR3 end, 4 residues past where the read stops, is filled in from the germline J gene. This CDR3 has 14 residues. Germline V gives CDR1 LGHNA, CDR2 YNLKQL (reference sequence).

This clone showed up just a few times. Each gene name is a mouse one. The read halts 4 residues ahead of the CDR3 end, with the missing end drawn from the germline J gene. This chain links TRBV13-3 with TRBJ1-1; the D is unclear. Looked up from germline, CDR1 is NNHDY and CDR2 is SYVADS. This CDR3 has 10 residues. CDR3 protein: CASLHREVFF. The covered CDR3 bases are TGTGCCAGCCTTCACAGA.

This clone has a handful of counts. Germline and genes: mouse. The CDR3 extends 4 residues past the end of the read, so its final part is completed from the germline J gene. The chain links TRBV5 to TRBJ2-1, with a possible D match to TRBD1 (5 bases). CDR3 length: 12 residues. The germline V gene has CDR1 LGHNA and CDR2 YNLKQL (reference sequence). The CDR3 protein is CASSQKGTEQFF. CDR3 DNA (partial): TGTGCCAGCAGCCAAAAGGGGACT.

This clone has just a few counts. Genes and germline come from the mouse. Other nucleotide sequences in the sample specify the same CDR3. Incomplete CDR3 DNA: TGCACCTGCAGTGAGGGGACTGGGAACTATGCT. This translates into CTCSEGTGNYA. Given in full, the CDR3 is CTCSEGTGNYAEQFF. The chain couples TRBV1 to TRBJ2-1, with 9 positions matching TRBD2. The read finishes 4 residues shy of the CDR3 end, and the germline J gene is used to complete it. From germline, CDR1 is NSQYPW and CDR2 LRSPGD (reference sequence). J lost 1 base, V lost 4 bases, and 2 bases had no gene match. The CDR3 is 15 amino acids. Full variable domain (outside the CDR3, taken from reference TRBV1 and TRBJ2-1): VTLLEQNPRWRLVPRGQAVNLRCILKNSQYPWMSWYQQDLQKQLQWLFTLRSPGDKEVKSLPGADYLATRVTDTELRLQVANMSQGRTLYCTCSEGTGNYAEQFFGPGTRLTVL.

This clone was observed a handful of times. The gene symbols are mouse symbols. Read data end 4 residues before the CDR3 end; the end is taken from the germline J gene. J is TRBJ2-1 and V is TRBV5, with 10 bases that match TRBD2. The CDR3 length is 16 residues. CDR1 is LGHNA and CDR2 is YNLKQL in the germline V gene (reference sequence). Unmatched junction bases numbered 5, after V lost 3 bases and J lost 3 bases. The CDR3 here is CASSHLGLGVYAEQFF. CDR3 DNA, as far as it was read: TGTGCCAGCAGCCACCTCGGACTGGGGGTCTATGCT.

Comment on this clone: The gene symbols are mouse symbols. The CDR3 extends 4 residues past the end of the read, so its final part is completed from the germline J gene. This chain joins TRBV19 and TRBJ2-3, with 12 bases matching TRBD1. This CDR3 contains 14 residues. Per germline, CDR1 FNHDT and CDR2 SITEND (reference sequence). The V segment lost 7 bases and the J segment 2 bases; nucleotides outside the gene matches: 2. The chain's CDR3 is CASLGQGAAETLYF. CDR3 bases read: TGTGCCAGCTTGGGACAGGGGGCTGCAGAA.

This clone has a handful of counts. The germline and genes are mouse ones. The read is 4 residues too short to cover the CDR3 end, so that end is filled in from the germline J gene. This chain connects TRBV1 to TRBJ2-5, with TRBD2 matching 9 bases. CDR1 NSQYPW and CDR2 LRSPGD come from the germline V gene (reference sequence). This CDR3 region has 14 residues. CDR3 DNA (partial): TGCACCTGCAGTGCCACTGGGGGGCCAGAC. Translating gives CTCSATGGPD. The complete CDR3 sequence is CTCSATGGPDTQYF.

This clone was seen a handful of times. Gene names are mouse gene names. The observed sequence ends 4 residues before the CDR3 terminus, with the missing tail filled in from the germline J gene. The identical CDR3 is also encoded by other nucleotide sequences in the sample. V and J are TRBV19 and TRBJ2-3; TRBD1 might be the D (5 bases). Deletions cut 5 bases from V and 0 bases from J, with 7 bases between. The CDR3 runs to 13 residues. Germline assignment: CDR1 FNHDT and CDR2 SITEND (reference sequence). The sequenced part of the CDR3 DNA is TGTGCCAGCAGGAGGGGTAGTGCAGAA. Amino acids: CASRRGSAE. The whole CDR3 sequence is CASRRGSAETLYF. Full variable domain (outside the CDR3, taken from reference TRBV19 and TRBJ2-3): GGIITQTPKFLIGQEGQKLTLKCQQNFNHDTMYWYRQDSGKGLRLIYYSITENDLQKGDLSEGYDASREKKSSFSLTVTSAQKNEMAVFLCASRRGSAETLYFGSGTRLTVL.